The 12 T cell receptor beta chains listed next were all sequenced from one sample in a study of blood T cell repertoires in COVID-19. Clones were read by immunoSEQ multiplex PCR, and TCRdb kept only the in-frame ones, dropping some. The profile shows over 100,000 clones, approximately 88% of them singletons. Sequenced input: peripheral blood. The receptor set was obtained from a man in his 60s with acute or convalescent COVID-19.

The chain links TRBV28 to TRBJ2-7; D is perhaps TRBD1 (6 bases). The CDR3 totals 15 residues. Germline assignment: CDR1 MDHEN and CDR2 SYDVKM. Trimming took 6 bases from V and 2 from J, leaving 17 bases between them. CDR3 sequence (DNA): TGTGCCAGCAGCGGGACACTCACAGTCGCCTACGAGCAGTACTTC. Protein product: CASSGTLTVAYEQYF.

The chain uses TRBV5-1 and TRBJ1-1; D is perhaps TRBD1 (6 bases). This CDR3 comprises 14 residues. The germline CDR1 and CDR2 sequences are SGHRS and YFSETQ. Trimming pared 0 bases from V and 7 bases from J, leaving 13 bases between. The DNA for the CDR3 is TGCGCCAGCAGCTTGGTGGGAGGGACAAGTGAAGCTTTCTTT. This translates into CASSLVGGTSEAFF.

The rearrangement links TRBV19 to TRBJ2-7, with 12 positions matching TRBD1. The CDR3 spans 16 residues. Germline CDR1 is LNHDA and CDR2 is SQIVND (reference sequence). The V gene end was trimmed by 7 bases and the J gene end by 6 bases; junction bases not matched to a gene: 13. For the CDR3, the DNA is TGTGCCAGTACCCCCTACGCCGGGACAGGGGGCGGCGAGCAGTACTTC. This sequence encodes CASTPYAGTGGGEQYF.

This rearrangement joins TRBV5-1 to TRBJ1-2, with D perhaps matching TRBD1 (5 bases). The CDR3 extends over 12 amino acids. CDR1 and CDR2 from the germline V gene are SGHRS and YFSETQ. V lost 4 bases to trimming and J lost 8 bases, with 12 bases between them. CDR3 bases: TGCGCCAGCAGCGAGGCAGGGCAAGGCTACACCTTC. It yields the protein CASSEAGQGYTF.

The chain is built from TRBV4-1 and TRBJ2-5; TRBD2 agrees at 12 bases. Per germline, CDR1 MGHRA and CDR2 YSYEKL. Trimming took 4 bases from V and 4 from J; bases not matched to a gene: 4. The CDR3 runs 15 residues. CDR3 amino acids: CASSPLAGGIETQYF. In DNA, the CDR3 is TGCGCCAGCAGCCCACTAGCGGGAGGCATAGAGACCCAGTACTTC.

The gene calls are TRBV11-2 and TRBJ1-1; TRBD1 is a possible D gene (5 bases). V gave up 5 bases and J gave up 2 bases, with 15 bases separating them. The CDR3 extends over 15 amino acids. Germline V gene lookup returns CDR1 SGHAT and CDR2 FQNNGV. The CDR3 sequence: CASSQQDRGNTEAFF. The CDR3 coding sequence is TGTGCCAGCAGCCAACAAGATAGGGGAAACACTGAAGCTTTCTTT.

This clone was counted once. The rearrangement joins TRBV11-3 to TRBJ2-7; 8 bases fit TRBD2. CDR1 is SGHNT, CDR2 YENEEA, per germline. This CDR3 contains 14 residues. J was trimmed by 3 bases and V by 1 base; bases with no gene match: 2. The chain's CDR3 is CASSLGTSLYEQYV. In DNA, the CDR3 is TGTGCCAGCAGCTTAGGGACTAGCCTCTACGAGCAGTACGTC.

This rearrangement joins TRBV19 to TRBJ1-2; maybe TRBD1 (5 bases). From germline, CDR1 is LNHDA and CDR2 SQIVND (reference sequence). V shed 5 bases and J shed 4 bases, with 17 bases lying between them. The CDR3 covers 15 residues. The DNA of the CDR3 is TGTGCCAGTAGTTTCACTTTCGGGGGATCCTATGGCTACACCTTC. This encodes CASSFTFGGSYGYTF.

CDR3 region: CASSLVTGVLNEQYF. CDR3 DNA sequence: TGCGCCAGCAGCTTGGTAACAGGTGTGTTGAACGAGCAGTACTTC. V is TRBV5-1 and J is TRBJ2-7, with a weak D call TRBD1 (5 bases). Germline V gene sequence: CDR1 SGHRS, CDR2 YFSETQ. The V and J ends lost 0 bases and 5 bases respectively, with 15 bases between them. This CDR3 has 15 residues.

V gene TRBV19 combines with J gene TRBJ2-3; 12 positions agree with TRBD2. CDR1 is LNHDA and CDR2 is SQIVND in the germline V gene (reference sequence). The ends lost 6 bases at V and 5 bases at J; junction bases unmatched: 6. CDR3 length: 15 residues. The CDR3 region has the DNA TGTGCCAGTAGCCCACTAGCGGGAGGTATAGATACGCAGTATTTT. The encoded protein is CASSPLAGGIDTQYF.

V is TRBV28 and J is TRBJ2-7; 9 bases align to TRBD1. The CDR3 runs 16 residues. V shed 4 bases and J 5 bases; nucleotides not matched to a gene: 12. Per germline, CDR1 MDHEN and CDR2 SYDVKM. CDR3 in DNA: TGTGCCAGCAGTTCCATCGAGGGACAGGGAACCCACGAGCAGTACTTC. It encodes CASSSIEGQGTHEQYF.

The chain employs TRBV11-1 and TRBJ1-1; D remains unclear. CDR1 SGHAT and CDR2 FQDESV come from the germline V gene (reference sequence). The V gene lost 5 bases and the J gene lost 4 bases, with 8 bases spanning the gap. The CDR3 runs to 12 residues. The CDR3 is CASSIRPTEAFF. The CDR3 DNA follows: TGTGCCAGCAGCATCCGTCCCACTGAAGCTTTCTTT.